Listed below are T cell receptor beta chains from one sample, sequenced in a study of human T cells and chemical hapten exposure. One entry per CDR3 protein, called by TCRdb with MiXCR from the RACE reads. The table shows some 400,000 distinct CDR3 sequences, with 4% to 6% occurring only once. The sample here was whole blood, taken in connection with sensitization to the hapten diphenylcyclopropenone (DPC). These receptors originate from a woman aged 45 to 65 with alopecia areata. Some clones in this sample may be carry-over from other donors' samples. Each CDR3 is given without its conserved first and last residue. Fields, in order: J gene, clone size, V gene, CDR3 protein. Size values are once, few and many counts, or a class for expanded clones, and some rows have none.

TRBJ1-1	NA	TRBV27	ASSLSPGQGRRNTEAF
TRBJ1-1	many	TRBV9	ASSVALGVSDTEAF
TRBJ2-5	NA	TRBV6-5	ASSYGGSEETQY
TRBJ2-1	few	TRBV27	ASGSSSYNEQF
TRBJ2-7	many	TRBV18	ASSPTRGQDEQY
TRBJ2-3	many	TRBV20-1	SASEPSTDTQY
TRBJ2-7	many	TRBV30	AWRKGFSGEQY
TRBJ1-4	many	TRBV7-9	ASRIVRTGREGELF
TRBJ2-7	NA	TRBV30	AWSGIGGWEQY
TRBJ2-2	many	TRBV28	ASSFGEGELF
TRBJ2-2	many	TRBV24-1	ATSDRGSGTGELF
TRBJ2-7	many	TRBV2	ASRSGRLQA
TRBJ1-2	many	TRBV20-1	SASPIVQGGGYT
TRBJ2-1	few	TRBV12-3/TRBV12-4	ASSFSGSWNEQF
TRBJ2-1	few	TRBV13	ASSVSGASYNEQF
TRBJ2-1	many	TRBV6-5	ASRSGTRQF
TRBJ2-1	many	TRBV11-2	ASSLGRGGEQF
TRBJ1-3	many	TRBV7-2	ASSRDSSSGNTIY